This T cell receptor (beta chain) appears in the sequencing data of a study of blood T cell repertoires in COVID-19. At the level of the study: T cells, B-cell-depleted T cells, or PBMCs provided the cDNA or gDNA that served as material.

Germline CDR1 LGHNA, CDR2 YSLEER. The CDR3 extends over 18 amino acids. The V and J ends lost 3 bases and 4 bases, in that order; junction bases with no gene match: 15. This clone was recorded once. Clones were sequenced by immunoSEQ multiplex PCR, and TCRdb holds only the in-frame ones, with some missing. The sample gives 100,000 or so clones, around 76% of which show up once; more than 15% is in the top ten. The rearrangement links TRBV4-3 to TRBJ2-5; 9 positions match TRBD1. Input material: peripheral blood. This TCR was recovered from an elderly man with acute or convalescent COVID-19. The DNA for the CDR3 is TGCGCCAGCAGCCACAGACCGGGCCCGGGACAGGGACCAGAGACCCAGTACTTC. Translation gives CASSHRPGPGQGPETQYF.